Presented here are 28 T cell receptor beta chains from one specimen sequenced in a study of blood T cell repertoires in COVID-19. Clones were sequenced by immunoSEQ multiplex PCR, and TCRdb holds only the in-frame ones, with some missing. This sample carries 130,000 or so clones, 70% to 85% of them seen once, and the ten largest clones take over 9%. Sequences were obtained from PBMCs or T cells enriched from blood (not recorded which). These receptors were collected from a man aged 50 to 59 who had recovered from COVID-19.

The chain recombines TRBV11-1 with TRBJ2-1; a weak D match, TRBD2 (5 bases). The CDR3 covers 12 residues. Germline assignment: CDR1 SGHAT and CDR2 FQDESV (reference sequence). The V end lost 3 bases, the J end lost 14 bases, and 14 bases lay between the germline ends. In DNA, the CDR3 is TGTGCCAGCAGCTTCGCCAACCGGGGAAAGTTCTTC. Protein: CASSFANRGKFF.

This rearrangement joins TRBV27 to TRBJ2-7; D is possibly TRBD1 (6 bases). The germline V gene encodes CDR1 MNHEY and CDR2 SMNVEV (reference sequence). V lost 8 bases and J 3 bases, leaving 17 bases between the germline ends. The CDR3 consists of 14 residues. CDR3 sequence: CASGTGDTFYEQYF. The CDR3 region has the DNA TGTGCCAGCGGGACCGGGGACACCTTCTACGAGCAGTACTTC.

This clone was seen only once. The V gene is TRBV5-1, the J gene TRBJ2-7, with TRBD1 identical over 8 bases. The CDR3 sequence is 14 residues long. Trimming removed 4 bases from V and 6 bases from J; junction bases left unmatched: 9. Germline loops: CDR1 SGHRS, CDR2 YFSETQ. The CDR3 protein is CASSLTGATAEQYF. CDR3 DNA: TGCGCCAGCAGCCTGACAGGGGCGACTGCCGAGCAGTACTTC.

This chain uses TRBV6-2 or TRBV6-3 with TRBJ1-5, with D possibly being TRBD1 (6 bases). V lost 2 bases and J lost 4, with 9 bases in between. This CDR3 contains 14 residues. The V gene's germline CDR1 is MNHEY and CDR2 SVGEGT. The CDR3 loop is CASSYQQGNQPQHF. The CDR3 DNA reads TGTGCCAGCAGTTACCAACAGGGAAATCAGCCCCAGCATTTT.

This rearrangement joins TRBV12-3 or TRBV12-4 to TRBJ2-5; no clear D gene. The CDR3 spans 11 residues. The germline V and J ends were trimmed by 6 bases and 4 bases, with 6 bases remaining between them. The CDR3 region is CASSPRETQYF. Here the CDR3 DNA reads TGTGCCAGCAGCCCGCGAGAGACCCAGTACTTC.

The chain employs TRBV7-2 and TRBJ1-2; no definite D call. Germline loops: CDR1 SGHTA, CDR2 FQGNSA. Trimming shortened V by 5 bases and J by 7 bases, and 20 bases separated the two germline ends. The CDR3 has 15 amino acids. CDR3 region: CASSPTAALRGGYTF. CDR3 DNA: TGTGCCAGCAGCCCAACCGCCGCACTACGAGGTGGCTACACCTTC.

This clone was picked up a small number of times. The chain is built from TRBV5-8 and TRBJ1-2, with D tentatively TRBD1 (5 bases). The CDR3 totals 15 residues. Germline V CDR1 and CDR2: SGHTS, YDEGEE. The V end lost 1 base, the J end lost 4 bases, and 14 bases lay between the germline ends. The chain's CDR3 is CASSLYGRGAYGYTF. The CDR3 bases are TGTGCCAGCAGCTTGTACGGGAGAGGGGCCTATGGCTACACCTTC.

The chain has TRBV3-1 (or the pseudogene TRBV3-2) and TRBJ2-3, with 10 bases identical to TRBD2. Looked up from germline, CDR1 is LGHDT and CDR2 is YNNKEL (reference sequence). The CDR3 loop spans 15 amino acids. V dropped 8 bases and J dropped 3; count of bases not matched to a gene: 8. CDR3 amino acids: CASVLAGASTDTQYF. The DNA for the CDR3 is TGTGCCAGCGTCCTAGCGGGGGCATCTACAGATACGCAGTATTTT.

The chain recombines TRBV3-1 (or the pseudogene TRBV3-2) with TRBJ2-7; 7 bases fit TRBD2. Trimming removed 3 bases from V and 0 bases from J; junction bases left unmatched: 5. Germline CDR1 reads LGHDT; CDR2 reads YNNKEL (reference sequence). The CDR3 has 15 amino acids. The CDR3: CASSHDGGSSYEQYF. CDR3 DNA: TGTGCCAGCAGCCACGACGGCGGGAGCTCCTACGAGCAGTACTTC.

The CDR3 coding sequence is TGTGCCAGCAGCCACAGTTCGCAGCGTTCTGGTGAAAAACTGTTTTTT. This sequence encodes CASSHSSQRSGEKLFF. The chain couples TRBV3-1 (or the pseudogene TRBV3-2) to TRBJ1-4, with D unresolved. V lost 3 bases to trimming and J lost 7 bases, with 18 bases between them. The CDR3 runs 16 residues. The germline V gene encodes CDR1 LGHDT and CDR2 YNNKEL (reference sequence).

The chain is built from TRBV20-1 and TRBJ1-2; TRBD1 aligns across 7 bases. V dropped 3 bases and J dropped 6; count of bases not matched to a gene: 10. CDR3 length: 14 residues. The germline gives CDR1 DFQATT, CDR2 SNEGSKA (reference sequence). DNA for the CDR3: TGCAGTGCTAGTTCCTTCGACAGGGAAAATGGCTACACCTTC. This translates into CSASSFDRENGYTF.

The chain employs TRBV6-1 and TRBJ1-4; tentatively, D is TRBD1 (5 bases). The CDR3 consists of 14 residues. CDR1 and CDR2 (germline): MNHNS, SASEGT. V lost 2 bases, J lost 4 bases, and 8 bases lay in between. The CDR3, as DNA: TGTGCCAGCAGTGAACAACAGGTTAATGAAAAACTGTTTTTT. Translated, it gives CASSEQQVNEKLFF.

The chain has TRBV13 and TRBJ2-3, with 10 bases identical to TRBD1. Germline V CDR1 and CDR2: PRHDT, FYEKMQ (reference sequence). The CDR3 runs to 17 residues. J lost 0 bases, V lost 3 bases, and 6 bases had no gene match. The CDR3, as DNA: TGTGCCAGCAGCTTGGGAGCGGGACAGGGGAGCACAGATACGCAGTATTTT. It specifies CASSLGAGQGSTDTQYF.

The rearrangement links TRBV28 to TRBJ2-7, with 9 bases lining up with TRBD2. From germline, CDR1 is MDHEN and CDR2 SYDVKM. This CDR3 is 15 amino acids long. Trimming removed 2 bases from V and 0 bases from J; junction bases left unmatched: 2. The chain's CDR3 is CASSLRAGGSYEQYF. The CDR3 coding sequence is TGTGCCAGCAGTTTAAGAGCGGGGGGCTCCTACGAGCAGTACTTC.

This clone was seen a single time. The genes are TRBV12-3 or TRBV12-4 and TRBJ2-1; 13 bases map to TRBD2. CDR3 length: 13 residues. V lost 9 bases and J lost 10; bases outside the gene matches: 6. DNA for the CDR3: TGTGCCAGTATCAAGACTAGCGGGGGGGAGCAGTTCTTC. Its protein product is CASIKTSGGEQFF.

The V gene is TRBV6-2 or TRBV6-3, the J gene TRBJ2-3, with 7 nucleotides matching TRBD1. The CDR3 extends over 16 amino acids. Germline values: CDR1 MNHEY, CDR2 SVGEGT. Trimming at V came to 4 bases and at J to 1 base, leaving 8 bases not matched to a gene. The CDR3 sequence is CASSSPWTGRTDTQYF. CDR3 in DNA: TGTGCCAGCAGTTCCCCCTGGACAGGCCGCACAGATACGCAGTATTTT.

The rearrangement joins TRBV28 to TRBJ1-5, with 9 bases identical to TRBD1. Per the germline V gene, CDR1 is MDHEN and CDR2 is SYDVKM. The CDR3 has 18 residues. With 1 base clipped from V and 0 bases from J, the junction kept 7 bases outside the gene matches. This CDR3 is CASSLFPGDRVSNQPQHF. DNA of the CDR3: TGTGCCAGCAGTTTATTTCCCGGGGACAGGGTTAGCAATCAGCCCCAGCATTTT. The full variable domain, completed using reference TRBV28 and TRBJ1-5, is DVKVTQSSRYLVKRTGEKVFLECVQDMDHENMFWYRQDPGLGLRLIYFSYDVKMKEKGDIPEGYSVSREKKERFSLILESASTNQTSMYLCASSLFPGDRVSNQPQHFGDGTRLSIL.

The CDR3 reads CASRRDGGGTGELFF. The CDR3 nucleotides are TGCGCCAGCAGACGGGACGGGGGTGGCACCGGGGAGCTGTTTTTT. The V gene is TRBV5-1, the J gene TRBJ2-2; possible D gene TRBD2, 6 bases. The CDR3 has 15 amino acids. The V gene's germline CDR1 is SGHRS and CDR2 YFSETQ. Trimming cost V 5 bases and J 4 bases, with 15 bases left between them. The complete variable domain, with remaining parts taken from reference TRBV5-1 and TRBJ2-2, reads KAGVTQTPRYLIKTRGQQVTLSCSPISGHRSVSWYQQTPGQGLQFLFEYFSETQRNKGNFPGRFSGRQFSNSRSEMNVSTLELGDSALYLCASRRDGGGTGELFFGEGSRLTVL.

The chain links TRBV7-6 to TRBJ2-1; the D is unclear. Germline V lookup: CDR1 SGHVS, CDR2 FNYEAQ. The CDR3 length is 14 residues. Trimming removed 4 bases from V and 5 bases from J, with 12 bases in between. DNA of the CDR3: TGTGCCAGCAGCTACTTAGCCGGCAACAATGAGCAGTTCTTC. Translated: CASSYLAGNNEQFF.

V gene TRBV19 combines with J gene TRBJ1-2, with 8 bases lining up with TRBD1. Germline lookup yields CDR1 LNHDA and CDR2 SQIVND (reference sequence). The CDR3 has 13 amino acids. With 3 bases clipped from V and 7 bases from J, the junction kept 4 bases outside the gene matches. The CDR3 region is CASSIQGAIGYTF. The DNA of the CDR3 is TGTGCCAGTAGTATCCAGGGGGCTATTGGCTACACCTTC.

This chain joins TRBV24-1 and TRBJ2-1; 7 positions agree with TRBD1. CDR1 is KGHDR, CDR2 SFDVKD, per germline. With 5 bases clipped from V and 9 bases from J, the junction kept 12 bases outside the gene matches. The CDR3 totals 15 residues. DNA for the CDR3: TGTGCCACCAGTGGGCCGGGACAGAAAGGGAGTGAGCAGTTCTTC. The encoded protein is CATSGPGQKGSEQFF.

This chain links TRBV3-1 (or the pseudogene TRBV3-2) with TRBJ1-6; D gene unclear. V was cut by 1 base and J by 8 bases, with 15 bases left in between. The CDR3 runs 16 residues. The V gene's germline CDR1 is LGHDT and CDR2 YNNKEL (reference sequence). The chain's CDR3 is CASSQGPGARDSPLHF. CDR3 nucleotide sequence: TGTGCCAGCAGCCAAGGTCCGGGAGCGCGGGATTCACCCCTCCACTTT.

This sequence joins TRBV6-2 or TRBV6-3 and TRBJ2-7; D not certain. The CDR3 runs to 16 residues. Trimming shortened V by 2 bases and J by 1 base, and 15 bases separated the two germline ends. Looked up from germline, CDR1 is MNHEY and CDR2 is SVGEGT. CDR3 sequence: CASSYNHPGLSYEQYF. The CDR3 DNA sequence: TGTGCCAGCAGTTACAACCACCCGGGTCTGTCCTACGAGCAGTACTTC.

V gene TRBV7-9 combines with J gene TRBJ1-6; perhaps TRBD1 as D (5 bases). The V gene lost 0 bases and the J gene lost 12 bases, with 12 bases spanning the gap. CDR1 is SEHNR and CDR2 is FQNEAQ in the germline V gene (reference sequence). The CDR3 has 14 amino acids. The CDR3 DNA follows: TGTGCCAGCAGCTTAGCGGAGGGACGGGGACCCCTCCACTTT. Translated: CASSLAEGRGPLHF. The variable domain in full, completed from reference TRBV7-9 and TRBJ1-6, reads DTGVSQNPRHKITKRGQNVTFRCDPISEHNRLYWYRQTLGQGPEFLTYFQNEAQLEKSRLLSDRFSAERPKGSFSTLEIQRTEQGDSAMYLCASSLAEGRGPLHFGNGTRLTVT.

The chain uses TRBV11-3 and TRBJ2-1; 8 bases align to TRBD2. Losses at the gene ends were 5 bases for V and 1 base for J; bases not matched to a gene: 4. Germline CDR1 reads SGHNT; CDR2 reads YENEEA. The CDR3 loop spans 15 amino acids. The CDR3 nucleotides read TGTGCCAGCAGCGAAACGGGGGGGTCCTACAATGAGCAGTTCTTC. Translating it yields CASSETGGSYNEQFF.

This clone appeared a few times. The chain recombines TRBV5-1 with TRBJ2-3; 10 bases are shared with TRBD1. The CDR3 has 16 residues. Germline-derived CDR1 and CDR2 are SGHRS and YFSETQ. V was pared by 3 bases and J by 4 bases, with 8 bases of the junction left unmatched. The CDR3 DNA reads TGCGCCAGCAGCTCCCGACAGGGGGCAGCTTCAGATACGCAGTATTTT. Its protein product is CASSSRQGAASDTQYF.

The chain employs TRBV18 and TRBJ1-1; 8 bases are a match to TRBD1. Germline V gene lookup returns CDR1 KGHSH and CDR2 LQKENI. With V trimmed by 3 bases and J by 5 bases, 8 bases remained unmatched. The CDR3 is made up of 15 amino acids. The CDR3 coding sequence is TGTGCCAGCTCACCGGGAACAGGGGGTAGAACTGAAGCTTTCTTT. Amino acids: CASSPGTGGRTEAFF. Full variable domain (outside the CDR3, taken from reference TRBV18 and TRBJ1-1): NAGVMQNPRHLVRRRGQEARLRCSPMKGHSHVYWYRQLPEEGLKFMVYLQKENIIDESGMPKERFSAEFPKEGPSILRIQQVVRGDSAAYFCASSPGTGGRTEAFFGQGTRLTVV.

This chain links TRBV5-3 with TRBJ2-5; D unresolved. TRBV5-3 is filed as an ORF, its function uncertain. Trimming took 4 bases from V and 1 from J, leaving 11 bases between them. The CDR3 consists of 14 residues. The CDR3 region is CARSNSRVQETQYF. The CDR3 DNA is TGTGCCAGAAGCAACTCCCGGGTCCAAGAGACCCAGTACTTC.